This TCR beta chain was captured by sequencing in a study of blood T cell repertoires in COVID-19. Study information: The study drew acute and convalescent COVID-19 samples from the United States, Italy and Spain. PBMCs, B-cell-depleted T cells, or T cells provided the cDNA or gDNA that made up the material.

The CDR3 consists of 14 residues. V was shortened by 5 bases and J by 5 bases, with 19 bases between the two germline ends. CDR1 GTSNPN and CDR2 SVGIG come from the germline V gene (reference sequence). Sequencing was performed with immunoSEQ multiplex PCR; in TCRdb, only in-frame clones are kept and a portion is missing. The sample has 200,000 to 250,000 clones, about 88% seen once. This receptor was taken from a woman aged 60-75 years with acute or convalescent COVID-19. The sample taken for sequencing was peripheral blood. The V gene is TRBV30, the J gene TRBJ2-7, with D tentatively TRBD2 (7 bases). The CDR3 spells CAWVGGPRNNEQYF. Here the CDR3 DNA reads TGTGCCTGGGTGGGGGGGCCGAGGAACAACGAGCAGTACTTC. The whole variable domain, filled in from reference TRBV30 and TRBJ2-7, reads SQTIHQWPATLVQPVGSPLSLECTVEGTSNPNLYWYRQAAGRGLQLLFYSVGIGQISSEVPQNLSASRPQDRQFILSSKKLLLSDSGFYLCAWVGGPRNNEQYFGPGTRLTVT.